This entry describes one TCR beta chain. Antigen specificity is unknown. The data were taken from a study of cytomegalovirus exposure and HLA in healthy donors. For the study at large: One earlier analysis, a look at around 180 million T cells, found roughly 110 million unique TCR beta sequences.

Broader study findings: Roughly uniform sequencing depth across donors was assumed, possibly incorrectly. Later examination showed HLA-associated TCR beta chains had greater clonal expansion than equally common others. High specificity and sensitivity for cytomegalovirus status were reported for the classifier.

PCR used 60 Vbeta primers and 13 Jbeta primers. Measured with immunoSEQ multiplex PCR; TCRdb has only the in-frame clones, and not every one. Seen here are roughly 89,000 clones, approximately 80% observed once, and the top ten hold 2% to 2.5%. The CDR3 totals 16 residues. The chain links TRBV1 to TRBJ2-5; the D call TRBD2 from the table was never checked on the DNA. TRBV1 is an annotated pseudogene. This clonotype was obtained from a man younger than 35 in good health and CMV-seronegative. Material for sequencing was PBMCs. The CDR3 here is CTSFLSGGESQETQYF. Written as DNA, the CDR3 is TGCACCAGCTTTTTAAGCGGGGGGGAGAGCCAAGAGACCCAGTACTTC.